Listed below are T cell receptor beta chains from one sample, sequenced in a study of cytomegalovirus exposure and HLA in healthy donors. The assay was immunoSEQ multiplex PCR, and TCRdb's table has in-frame clones only and misses some. Seen in this sample are 40,000 or so clones; the ten most common clones hold less than 1.5%. The sample was PBMCs. These TCRs come from a man under 40 in good health and CMV-seronegative. CDR3s include the opening cysteine and the closing phenylalanine or tryptophan. The order of the fields is D gene, J gene, V gene, CDR3 DNA, CDR3 protein. The D gene is left open where the match is weak.

d_gene: TRBD2; j_gene: TRBJ2-7; v_gene: TRBV29-1; CDR3nt: TGCAGCGTTACGACTAGCGGAGATTACGAGCAGTACTTC; CDR3aa: CSVTTSGDYEQYF
d_gene: TRBD1; j_gene: TRBJ2-1; v_gene: TRBV6-4; CDR3nt: TGTGCCAGCAGTCGGACAGGGGAAGGAAGTGAGCAGTTCTTC; CDR3aa: CASSRTGEGSEQFF
d_gene: TRBD1; j_gene: TRBJ1-5; v_gene: TRBV6-6; CDR3nt: TGTGCCTCCAGGGGGTATAGCAATCAGCCCCAGCATTTT; CDR3aa: CASRGYSNQPQHF
d_gene: -; j_gene: TRBJ1-6; v_gene: TRBV11-2; CDR3nt: TGTGCCAGCAGCTTAACCACCAGGGATAGGGCCTATAATTCACCCCTCCACTTT; CDR3aa: CASSLTTRDRAYNSPLHF
d_gene: -; j_gene: TRBJ2-3; v_gene: TRBV4-2; CDR3nt: TGTGCCAGCAGCGTTAACGGGGTCCGGAGGGCACCAGATACGCAGTATTTT; CDR3aa: CASSVNGVRRAPDTQYF
d_gene: -; j_gene: TRBJ2-7; v_gene: TRBV30; CDR3nt: TGTGCCTGGAGTTCCCAGGGCGCCTACGAGCAGTACTTC; CDR3aa: CAWSSQGAYEQYF
d_gene: -; j_gene: TRBJ2-7; v_gene: TRBV6-1; CDR3nt: TGTGCCAGCAGGGGAGCAACCGGACCATCCTACGAGCAGTACTTC; CDR3aa: CASRGATGPSYEQYF
d_gene: TRBD1; j_gene: TRBJ2-7; v_gene: TRBV5-1; CDR3nt: TGCGCCAGCAGGAGGGAAGGACAGGGTTCCGCCCAGTTC; CDR3aa: CASRREGQGSAQF
d_gene: TRBD1; j_gene: TRBJ1-6; v_gene: TRBV5-4; CDR3nt: TGTGCCAGCAGCTTGTGGCAGGGGGCTGTTTCACCCCTCCACTTT; CDR3aa: CASSLWQGAVSPLHF
d_gene: -; j_gene: TRBJ2-7; v_gene: TRBV5-1; CDR3nt: TGCGCCAGCAGCTCGAGCGGGACAGGTTACGAGCAGTACTTC; CDR3aa: CASSSSGTGYEQYF
d_gene: -; j_gene: TRBJ1-4; v_gene: TRBV7-9; CDR3nt: TGTGCCAGCAGTCTACAGAGGGTCGCAACTAATGAAAAACTGTTTTTT; CDR3aa: CASSLQRVATNEKLFF
d_gene: -; j_gene: TRBJ1-2; v_gene: TRBV9; CDR3nt: TGTGCCAGCAGCGCGTCCTATGGCTACACCTTC; CDR3aa: CASSASYGYTF
d_gene: -; j_gene: TRBJ1-1; v_gene: TRBV30; CDR3nt: TGTGTCCTCCGGGGTGGTAGGAACACTGAAGCTTTCTTT; CDR3aa: CVLRGGRNTEAFF
d_gene: -; j_gene: TRBJ2-7; v_gene: TRBV4-1; CDR3nt: TGCGCCAGCAGCCAACTACTCCAGGGTCCCTACGAGCAGTACTTC; CDR3aa: CASSQLLQGPYEQYF
d_gene: -; j_gene: TRBJ1-5; v_gene: TRBV4-2; CDR3nt: TGTGCCAGCAGCCGTAGTTTCCGGGGCAATCAGCCCCAGCATTTT; CDR3aa: CASSRSFRGNQPQHF
d_gene: TRBD1; j_gene: TRBJ1-6; v_gene: TRBV27; CDR3nt: TGTGCCAGCACCAAAGGGACAGATAATAATTCACCCCTCCACTTT; CDR3aa: CASTKGTDNNSPLHF
d_gene: -; j_gene: TRBJ2-1; v_gene: TRBV20-1; CDR3nt: TGCAGTGCAGGGGAGGACAATGAGCAGTTCTTC; CDR3aa: CSAGEDNEQFF
d_gene: -; j_gene: TRBJ2-1; v_gene: TRBV11-3; CDR3nt: TGTGCCAGCAGCTTAGCCCCTAGCAGCAGCTACAATGAGCAGTTCTTC; CDR3aa: CASSLAPSSSYNEQFF
d_gene: -; j_gene: TRBJ1-1; v_gene: TRBV30; CDR3nt: TGTGCCTGGAGGCGGGTGGCCGAAGCTTTCTTT; CDR3aa: CAWRRVAEAFF
d_gene: -; j_gene: TRBJ2-7; v_gene: TRBV6-6; CDR3nt: TGTGCCAGCAGTCACAGGTACGAGCAGTACTTC; CDR3aa: CASSHRYEQYF
d_gene: -; j_gene: TRBJ2-7; v_gene: TRBV13; CDR3nt: TGTGCCAGCAGCTTGGGGCAGAGCAAGGACGAGCAGTACTTC; CDR3aa: CASSLGQSKDEQYF
d_gene: -; j_gene: TRBJ1-1; v_gene: TRBV29-1; CDR3nt: TGCAGCGTTGAGACCCCGTTACAGGGCCCCACTGAAGCTTTCTTT; CDR3aa: CSVETPLQGPTEAFF
d_gene: -; j_gene: TRBJ1-3; v_gene: TRBV6-6; CDR3nt: TGTGCCAGCAGTCCCCCGGGGTCTGGAAACACCATATATTTT; CDR3aa: CASSPPGSGNTIYF
d_gene: TRBD2; j_gene: TRBJ2-7; v_gene: TRBV27; CDR3nt: TGTGCCAGCAGTCTGGGACTAGCCTACGAGCAGTACTTC; CDR3aa: CASSLGLAYEQYF
d_gene: -; j_gene: TRBJ2-7; v_gene: TRBV2; CDR3nt: TGTGCCAGCAGTATAGTATCCTACGAGCAGTACTTC; CDR3aa: CASSIVSYEQYF
d_gene: -; j_gene: TRBJ2-1; v_gene: TRBV19; CDR3nt: TGTGCCAGTAGTCAATACAATGAGCAGTTCTTC; CDR3aa: CASSQYNEQFF
d_gene: TRBD2; j_gene: TRBJ2-3; v_gene: TRBV5-1; CDR3nt: TGCGCCAGCAGCTTGGGGCAACTAGCGATAACAGATACGCAGTATTTT; CDR3aa: CASSLGQLAITDTQYF
d_gene: -; j_gene: TRBJ1-1; v_gene: TRBV6-1; CDR3nt: TGTGCCAGCAGTGACCAGGGGTACGAAGCTTTCTTT; CDR3aa: CASSDQGYEAFF
d_gene: -; j_gene: TRBJ1-2; v_gene: TRBV6-5; CDR3nt: TGTGCCAGCAGTTACTCGGACTCCTTTGGCTACACCTTC; CDR3aa: CASSYSDSFGYTF